This TCR beta chain derives from a study of T cell responses to AZD1222 COVID-19 vaccine. In the case of this clone: As yet, its antigen is unknown.

Sequenced by immunoSEQ multiplex PCR; TCRdb stores in-frame clones only, minus some. Of about 150,000 clones in the sample, roughly 90% were seen once. J was trimmed by 4 bases and V by 1 base; bases with no gene match: 6. CDR1 SGHDN and CDR2 FVKESK come from the germline V gene. CDR3 length: 15 residues. Points from the study as a whole: Reportedly, close to half of spike-specific TCRs are directed against unmutated variant regions. Spike-wide coverage was observed for vaccine-associated CD4 TCRs, with dominant responses at 160-218 and 743-854.

This TCR derives from an adult who received the AZD1222 COVID-19 vaccine. The sample here was peripheral blood, taken 28 days after the second AZD1222 dose. This chain links TRBV14 with TRBJ1-2; 7 bases match TRBD1. The CDR3 loop is CASSQVYRGFYGYTF. CDR3 coding DNA: TGTGCCAGCAGCCAAGTATACAGGGGTTTCTATGGCTACACCTTC.